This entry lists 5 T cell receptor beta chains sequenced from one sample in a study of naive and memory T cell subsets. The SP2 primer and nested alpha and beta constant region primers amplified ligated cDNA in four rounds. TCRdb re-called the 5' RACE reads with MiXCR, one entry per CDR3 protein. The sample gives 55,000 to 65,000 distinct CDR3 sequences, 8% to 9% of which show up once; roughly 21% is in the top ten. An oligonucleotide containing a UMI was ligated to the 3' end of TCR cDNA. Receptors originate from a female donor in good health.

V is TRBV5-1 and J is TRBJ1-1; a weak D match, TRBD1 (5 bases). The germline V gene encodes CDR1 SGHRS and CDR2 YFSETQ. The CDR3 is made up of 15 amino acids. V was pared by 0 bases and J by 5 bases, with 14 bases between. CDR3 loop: CASSLARTGGTEAFF. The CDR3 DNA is TGCGCCAGCAGCTTGGCCAGGACTGGGGGGACTGAAGCTTTCTTT.

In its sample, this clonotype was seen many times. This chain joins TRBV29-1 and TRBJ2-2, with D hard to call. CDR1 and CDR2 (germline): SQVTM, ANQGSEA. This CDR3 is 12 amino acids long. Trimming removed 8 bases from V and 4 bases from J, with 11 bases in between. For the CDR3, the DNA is TGCAGCTTCACGGGCGGCACCGGGGAGCTGTTTTTT. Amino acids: CSFTGGTGELFF.

In DNA, the CDR3 is TGTGCCAGCAGTTCGGCGGGGGGGCCGGATACGCAGTATTTT. Protein sequence: CASSSAGGPDTQYF. The chain recombines TRBV6-6 with TRBJ2-3, with 9 bases fitting TRBD2. The CDR3 consists of 14 residues. Germline assignment: CDR1 MNHNY and CDR2 SVGAGI (reference sequence). The V gene end was trimmed by 4 bases and the J gene end by 6 bases; junction bases not matched to a gene: 5.

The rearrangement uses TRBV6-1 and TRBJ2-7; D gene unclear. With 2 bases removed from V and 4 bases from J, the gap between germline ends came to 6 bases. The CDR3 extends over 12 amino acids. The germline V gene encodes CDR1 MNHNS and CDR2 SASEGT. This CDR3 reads CASSEMSYEQYF. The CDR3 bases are TGTGCCAGCAGTGAAATGTCGTACGAGCAGTACTTC.

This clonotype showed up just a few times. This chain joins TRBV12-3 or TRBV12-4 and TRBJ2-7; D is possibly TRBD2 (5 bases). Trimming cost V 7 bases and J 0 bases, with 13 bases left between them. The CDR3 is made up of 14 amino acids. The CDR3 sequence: CASNPRGSSYEQYF. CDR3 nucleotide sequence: TGTGCCAGCAACCCCCGGGGAAGCTCCTACGAGCAGTACTTC.